The 16 T cell receptor beta chains listed next were all sequenced from one sample in a study of blood T cell repertoires in COVID-19. Clones were sequenced by immunoSEQ multiplex PCR, and TCRdb holds only the in-frame ones, with some missing. This sample carries over 400,000 clones, approximately 88% of them seen once, and the ten largest clones take 7.5% to 9%. Sequencing was carried out using peripheral blood. The receptors originated from a woman between 45 and 65 years old with COVID-19, enrolled during active disease.

The rearrangement uses TRBV19 and TRBJ2-3; a weak D match, TRBD2 (6 bases). From germline, CDR1 is LNHDA and CDR2 SQIVND (reference sequence). The CDR3 is made up of 12 amino acids. The V end was cut by 5 bases, the J end by 6 bases, with 9 bases between. The CDR3 loop is CASSEGGDTQYF. CDR3 sequence (DNA): TGTGCCAGTAGTGAGGGAGGTGATACGCAGTATTTT. Together with reference TRBV19 and TRBJ2-3, the CDR3 gives the full variable domain: DGGITQSPKYLFRKEGQNVTLSCEQNLNHDAMYWYRQDPGQGLRLIYYSQIVNDFQKGDIAEGYSVSREKKESFPLTVTSAQKNPTAFYLCASSEGGDTQYFGPGTRLTVL.

This chain connects TRBV5-4 to TRBJ2-3; 11 nucleotides line up with TRBD2. CDR1 and CDR2 (germline): SGHNT, YYREEE (reference sequence). The CDR3 has 17 residues. Germline trimming cut 4 bases from V and 6 bases from J; bases unmatched to any gene: 13. As DNA, the CDR3 is TGTGCCAGCAGCATCGGGACTAGCGGCACAAGCAGGGATACGCAGTATTTT. As protein: CASSIGTSGTSRDTQYF.

The chain couples TRBV5-5 to TRBJ1-5; 7 nucleotides align to TRBD1. Unmatched junction bases numbered 3, after V lost 0 bases and J lost 3 bases. Germline CDR1 is SGHKS and CDR2 is YYEKEE (reference sequence). The CDR3 covers 15 residues. CDR3 nucleotide sequence: TGTGCCAGCAGCTTGGGTACAGGGGCCAATCAGCCCCAGCATTTT. It yields the protein CASSLGTGANQPQHF.

The CDR3 DNA is TGTGCCAGCAGCTTAGCCTCACTAGCGGGGGGCCCATACAATGAGCAGTTCTTC. This gives the protein CASSLASLAGGPYNEQFF. This chain connects TRBV7-6 to TRBJ2-1; 12 positions agree with TRBD2. Germline V gene data show CDR1 as SGHVS and CDR2 as FNYEAQ. This CDR3 contains 18 residues. J lost 4 bases, V lost 0 bases, and 7 bases had no gene match.

The rearrangement joins TRBV3-1 (or the pseudogene TRBV3-2) to TRBJ2-5; D gene ambiguous. The length of the CDR3 is 11 residues. V was trimmed by 5 bases and J by 4 bases, leaving 5 bases between them. The germline gives CDR1 LGHDT, CDR2 YNNKEL (reference sequence). This CDR3 reads CASSVRETQYF. Here the CDR3 DNA reads TGTGCCAGCAGCGTCCGAGAGACCCAGTACTTC.

The chain has TRBV5-1 and TRBJ2-1; D not resolved. Trimming removed 0 bases at V and 5 bases at J, with 6 bases between. Germline V CDR1 and CDR2: SGHRS, YFSETQ. This CDR3 is 13 amino acids long. CDR3 loop: CASSLVVDNEQFF. CDR3 bases: TGCGCCAGCAGCTTGGTCGTTGACAATGAGCAGTTCTTC. Filled out from reference TRBV5-1 and TRBJ2-1, the complete variable domain reads KAGVTQTPRYLIKTRGQQVTLSCSPISGHRSVSWYQQTPGQGLQFLFEYFSETQRNKGNFPGRFSGRQFSNSRSEMNVSTLELGDSALYLCASSLVVDNEQFFGPGTRLTVL.

V gene TRBV2 combines with J gene TRBJ1-1, with 10 positions matching TRBD1. V was clipped by 7 bases and J by 2 bases; unmatched bases: 4. Germline V gives CDR1 SNHLY, CDR2 FYNNEI. CDR3 length: 14 amino acids. Here the CDR3 reads CASIRDRGNTEAFF. Written as DNA, the CDR3 is TGTGCCAGCATCCGGGACAGGGGAAACACTGAAGCTTTCTTT. The full variable domain, its missing parts supplied by reference TRBV2 and TRBJ1-1, is EPEVTQTPSHQVTQMGQEVILRCVPISNHLYFYWYRQILGQKVEFLVSFYNNEISEKSEIFDDQFSVERPDGSNFTLKIRSTKLEDSAMYFCASIRDRGNTEAFFGQGTRLTVV.

This chain connects TRBV18 to TRBJ1-2; weak D call: TRBD1 (6 bases). The V end lost 0 bases, the J end lost 7 bases, and 12 bases lay between the germline ends. Germline V gene lookup returns CDR1 KGHSH and CDR2 LQKENI. This CDR3 has 14 residues. CDR3: CASSPPLQGSGYTF. The CDR3 DNA follows: TGTGCCAGCTCACCACCGTTACAGGGAAGTGGCTACACCTTC.

In its sample, this clone was seen once. Different DNA sequences within this sample yield the same CDR3. The chain recombines TRBV5-1 with TRBJ1-3; 8 positions agree with TRBD1. The V gene's germline CDR1 is SGHRS and CDR2 YFSETQ. With 3 bases clipped from V and 2 bases from J, the junction kept 1 base outside the gene matches. The CDR3 has 14 amino acids. CDR3 sequence: CASSSTGAGNTIYF. The CDR3 nucleotides read TGCGCCAGCAGCTCGACAGGGGCTGGAAACACCATATATTTT. The full variable domain, with the rest looked up from reference TRBV5-1 and TRBJ1-3, is KAGVTQTPRYLIKTRGQQVTLSCSPISGHRSVSWYQQTPGQGLQFLFEYFSETQRNKGNFPGRFSGRQFSNSRSEMNVSTLELGDSALYLCASSSTGAGNTIYFGEGSWLTVV.

The rearrangement joins TRBV12-3 or TRBV12-4 to TRBJ2-1, with D perhaps matching TRBD1 (8 bases). Trimming took off 5 bases at V and 14 bases at J, with 19 bases between the two ends. The CDR3 is 13 amino acids. The CDR3 loop is CASSPTRQGREFF. CDR3 in DNA: TGTGCCAGCAGTCCCACCCGACAGGGGAGGGAGTTCTTC.

The rearrangement uses TRBV7-8 and TRBJ2-7; tentative D call: TRBD2 (6 bases). Trimming removed 5 bases at V and 3 bases at J, with 14 bases between. Per germline, CDR1 SGHVS and CDR2 FQNEAQ. The CDR3 runs to 14 residues. CDR3: CASSAGWGDYEQYF. CDR3 nucleotide sequence: TGTGCCAGCAGCGCAGGGTGGGGGGACTACGAGCAGTACTTC. Full variable domain (missing parts from reference TRBV7-8 and TRBJ2-7): GAGVSQSPRYKVAKRGQDVALRCDPISGHVSLFWYQQALGQGPEFLTYFQNEAQLDKSGLPSDRFFAERPEGSVSTLKIQRTQQEDSAVYLCASSAGWGDYEQYFGPGTRLTVT.

The rearrangement links TRBV11-2 to TRBJ1-1, with D hard to call. CDR3 length: 15 residues. V gave up 1 base and J gave up 5 bases, with 14 bases separating them. Germline CDR1 is SGHAT and CDR2 is FQNNGV. The CDR3 sequence: CASSLVRGIWTEAFF. The CDR3 coding sequence is TGTGCCAGCAGCTTAGTTCGAGGAATATGGACTGAAGCTTTCTTT.

This clone occurred once. This chain uses TRBV11-3 with TRBJ2-1; D possibly corresponds to TRBD2 (5 bases). The CDR3 loop spans 13 amino acids. V lost 0 bases to trimming and J lost 10 bases, with 10 bases between them. The germline gives CDR1 SGHNT, CDR2 YENEEA. The CDR3 DNA follows: TGTGCCAGCAGCTTAGATAACGAGGGAGAGCAGTTCTTC. Encoded protein: CASSLDNEGEQFF.

This rearrangement joins TRBV2 to TRBJ2-5; TRBD1 matches at 9 bases. CDR3 length: 14 amino acids. V shed 7 bases, J shed 5 bases, and the junction held 8 bases outside the gene matches. CDR1 and CDR2 (germline): SNHLY, FYNNEI. The CDR3 protein is CASIRTGGAETQYF. In DNA, the CDR3 is TGTGCCAGCATCAGAACAGGGGGCGCGGAGACCCAGTACTTC.

The chain has TRBV7-5 and TRBJ1-5. TRBV7-5 constitutes a pseudogene. The CDR3 spans 14 residues. CDR3 DNA sequence: TGTGCCAGTACCCCCGTCTATAGCAATCAGCCCCAGCATTTT. Protein: CASTPVYSNQPQHF.

The V gene is TRBV6-5, the J gene TRBJ1-5; 8 bases are a match to TRBD1. With 8 bases clipped from V and 9 bases from J, the junction kept 6 bases outside the gene matches. Germline CDR1 MNHEY, CDR2 SVGAGI. The CDR3 length is 12 residues. CDR3 sequence (DNA): TGTGCCAGCGGACAGGGTATTGGGCCCCAGCATTTT. Its protein is CASGQGIGPQHF.